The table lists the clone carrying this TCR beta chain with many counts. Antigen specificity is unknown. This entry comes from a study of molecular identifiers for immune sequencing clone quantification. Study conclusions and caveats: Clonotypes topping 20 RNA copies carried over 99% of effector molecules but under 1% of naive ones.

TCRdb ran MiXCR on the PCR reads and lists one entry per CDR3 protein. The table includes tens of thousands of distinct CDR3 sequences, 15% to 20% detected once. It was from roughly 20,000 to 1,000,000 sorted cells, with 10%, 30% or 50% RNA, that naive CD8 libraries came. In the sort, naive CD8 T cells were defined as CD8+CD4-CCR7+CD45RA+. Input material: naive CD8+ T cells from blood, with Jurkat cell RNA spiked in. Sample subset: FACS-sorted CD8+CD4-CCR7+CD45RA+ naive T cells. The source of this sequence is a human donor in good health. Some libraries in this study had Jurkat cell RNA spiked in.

The CDR3 nucleotides read TGTGCCAGCGCTCCCCTCCGAGGACTCACCGGGACCTCGGACGAGCAGTACTTC. The encoded protein is CASAPLRGLTGTSDEQYF. The chain uses TRBV2 and TRBJ2-7; D may correspond to TRBD1 or TRBD2 (5 bases each). V was cut by 8 bases and J by 5 bases, with 31 bases left in between. The V gene's germline CDR1 is SNHLY and CDR2 FYNNEI. This CDR3 spans 18 amino acids. The full variable domain, with the rest looked up from reference TRBV2 and TRBJ2-7, is EPEVTQTPSHQVTQMGQEVILRCVPISNHLYFYWYRQILGQKVEFLVSFYNNEISEKSEIFDDQFSVERPDGSNFTLKIRSTKLEDSAMYFCASAPLRGLTGTSDEQYFGPGTRLTVT.